These 14 T cell receptor beta chains were all obtained from the same sample, sequenced in a study of blood T cell repertoires in COVID-19. Using immunoSEQ multiplex PCR, the repertoire was profiled, and TCRdb retains in-frame clones only, with some absent. The profile covers about 130,000 clones, with 84% appearing a single time and roughly an eighth taken by the ten largest. The material sequenced was peripheral blood. Every receptor here comes from a woman in her thirties who had recovered from COVID-19.

V gene TRBV3-1 (or the pseudogene TRBV3-2) combines with J gene TRBJ2-5; 8 positions agree with TRBD2. Germline-derived CDR1 and CDR2 are LGHDT and YNNKEL (reference sequence). The trim removed 0 bases at V and 3 bases at J, leaving 0 bases unmatched. The CDR3 covers 14 residues. CDR3 nucleotides: TGTGCCAGCAGCCAAGAACTAGCGGAAGAGACCCAGTACTTC. Amino acids: CASSQELAEETQYF.

This clone showed up just once. The chain recombines TRBV28 with TRBJ2-7; no reliable D call. V was clipped by 3 bases and J by 0 bases, with 9 bases between them. Germline V gene sequence: CDR1 MDHEN, CDR2 SYDVKM. The CDR3 has 14 residues. The CDR3 region is CASSFFGSSYEQYF. CDR3 DNA: TGTGCCAGCAGTTTCTTTGGCAGCTCCTACGAGCAGTACTTC.

This rearrangement joins TRBV19 to TRBJ2-5, with D possibly TRBD1 on 5 matching bases. This CDR3 has 14 amino acids. The V and J ends lost 2 bases and 4 bases respectively, with 11 bases between them. Germline assignment: CDR1 LNHDA and CDR2 SQIVND (reference sequence). For the CDR3, the DNA is TGTGCCAGTAGTATATCGGTTAGGGGAGAGACCCAGTACTTC. This translates into CASSISVRGETQYF.

This sequence joins TRBV27 and TRBJ1-3, with 9 positions matching TRBD1. Germline CDR1 and CDR2: MNHEY and SMNVEV (reference sequence). After removal of 0 bases from V and 4 bases from J, the junction contained 4 bases not matched to a gene. The CDR3 consists of 16 residues. DNA of the CDR3: TGTGCCAGCAGTTTATCCGGGACAGGGCAAGGAAACACCATATATTTT. It codes for CASSLSGTGQGNTIYF.

The rearrangement links TRBV5-4 to TRBJ2-1; TRBD2 agrees at 9 bases. Unmatched junction bases numbered 10, after V lost 4 bases and J lost 5 bases. The CDR3 is 16 amino acids. In germline, CDR1 is SGHNT, CDR2 YYREEE (reference sequence). CDR3: CASSNSLSGGDNEQFF. The CDR3 DNA reads TGTGCCAGCAGCAACTCCCTTAGCGGGGGAGACAATGAGCAGTTCTTC.

This chain uses TRBV6-5 with TRBJ2-7; TRBD1 is a possible D gene (5 bases). CDR1 and CDR2 from the germline V gene are MNHEY and SVGAGI. V was clipped by 2 bases and J by 12 bases, with 20 bases between them. The CDR3 spans 14 residues. CDR3 loop: CASSYTTIDSRRYF. Written as DNA, the CDR3 is TGTGCCAGCAGTTACACTACCATCGACAGCCGAAGGTACTTC.

This rearrangement joins TRBV28 to TRBJ1-5, with 9 bases fitting TRBD1. Unmatched junction bases numbered 4, after V lost 1 base and J lost 6 bases. Per the germline V gene, CDR1 is MDHEN and CDR2 is SYDVKM. The CDR3 is 15 amino acids. CDR3 DNA: TGTGCCAGCAGTTTATTGTACAGGGGGCTTCAGCCCCAGCATTTT. Translating gives CASSLLYRGLQPQHF.

The chain carries TRBV11-2 and TRBJ2-3; 9 bases match TRBD2. Germline loops: CDR1 SGHAT, CDR2 FQNNGV. V lost 1 base to trimming and J lost 3 bases; unmatched junction nucleotides: 5. This CDR3 has 16 amino acids. CDR3 sequence: CASSLGVAGATDTQYF. CDR3 DNA sequence: TGTGCCAGCAGCTTAGGAGTAGCGGGAGCGACAGATACGCAGTATTTT.

The rearrangement links TRBV9 to TRBJ1-2; TRBD1 might be the D (6 bases). Looked up from germline, CDR1 is SGDLS and CDR2 is YYNGEE. The CDR3 spans 14 residues. Trimming took off 3 bases at V and 2 bases at J, with 11 bases between the two ends. The CDR3 nucleotides read TGTGCCAGCAGCGCTCAGGGGAAAAACTATGGCTACACCTTC. It is translated as CASSAQGKNYGYTF.

This chain links TRBV2 with TRBJ2-3; TRBD1 matches at 9 bases. The CDR3 is 15 amino acids. Per the germline V gene, CDR1 is SNHLY and CDR2 is FYNNEI. The ends lost 5 bases at V and 4 bases at J; junction bases unmatched: 7. The CDR3 DNA sequence: TGTGCCAGCAGTTTCCGGGACAGGGAAGCAGATACGCAGTATTTT. Protein: CASSFRDREADTQYF.

This clone has only one observation. V is TRBV9 and J is TRBJ1-4; maybe TRBD1 (5 bases). V lost 0 bases and J 5 bases, leaving 8 bases between the germline ends. CDR3 length equals 14 residues. Germline V gives CDR1 SGDLS, CDR2 YYNGEE. The CDR3 DNA reads TGTGCCAGCAGCGTAGGACAGCCCAATGAAAAACTGTTTTTT. Translating gives CASSVGQPNEKLFF.

This clone was counted a few times. CDR3 bases: TGTGCCAGCAGCACCACAGGGGGCCTCGACGAGCAGTACTTC. It specifies CASSTTGGLDEQYF. The V and J genes are TRBV9 and TRBJ2-7; 9 nucleotides line up with TRBD1. This CDR3 spans 14 amino acids. From germline, CDR1 is SGDLS and CDR2 YYNGEE. J gave up 5 bases and V 4 bases, and 7 bases lay outside the gene matches.

The chain joins TRBV7-3 to TRBJ2-1, with D possibly matching TRBD2 (6 bases). The CDR3 extends over 17 amino acids. V lost 6 bases to trimming and J lost 0 bases, with 18 bases between them. Germline CDR1 and CDR2: SGHTA and FQGTGA. The CDR3: CASSWDSPTSSYNEQFF. The DNA for the CDR3 is TGTGCCAGCAGTTGGGACTCGCCAACCAGCTCCTACAATGAGCAGTTCTTC.

The chain couples TRBV20-1 to TRBJ2-1; D unclear. The CDR3 contains 14 residues. The germline gives CDR1 DFQATT, CDR2 SNEGSKA (reference sequence). V lost 3 bases and J 5 bases, leaving 14 bases between the germline ends. The CDR3 loop is CSASLGIGDNEQFF. The CDR3 coding sequence is TGCAGTGCTAGTTTAGGCATCGGAGACAATGAGCAGTTCTTC.